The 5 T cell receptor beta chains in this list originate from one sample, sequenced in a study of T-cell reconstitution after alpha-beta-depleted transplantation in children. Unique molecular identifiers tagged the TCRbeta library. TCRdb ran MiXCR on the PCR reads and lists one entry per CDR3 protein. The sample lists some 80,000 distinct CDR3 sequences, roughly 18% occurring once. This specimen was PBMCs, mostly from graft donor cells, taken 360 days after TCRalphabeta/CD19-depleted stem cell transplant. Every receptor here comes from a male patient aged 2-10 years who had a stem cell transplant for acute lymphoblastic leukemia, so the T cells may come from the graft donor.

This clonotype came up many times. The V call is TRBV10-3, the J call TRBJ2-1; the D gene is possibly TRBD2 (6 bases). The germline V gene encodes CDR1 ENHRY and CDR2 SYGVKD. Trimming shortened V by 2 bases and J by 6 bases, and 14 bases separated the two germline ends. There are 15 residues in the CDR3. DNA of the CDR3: TGTGCCATCAGTGAGAACGAGGGAGGTGCCAATGAGCAGTTCTTC. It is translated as CAISENEGGANEQFF.

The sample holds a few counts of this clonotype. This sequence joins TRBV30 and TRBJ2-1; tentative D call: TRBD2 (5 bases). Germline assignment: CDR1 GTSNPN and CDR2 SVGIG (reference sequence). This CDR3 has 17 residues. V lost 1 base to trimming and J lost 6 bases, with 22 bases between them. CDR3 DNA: TGTGCCTGGAGTGCGTCCGCCGCTATTTGGAGGTTCAATGAGCAGTTCTTC. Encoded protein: CAWSASAAIWRFNEQFF.

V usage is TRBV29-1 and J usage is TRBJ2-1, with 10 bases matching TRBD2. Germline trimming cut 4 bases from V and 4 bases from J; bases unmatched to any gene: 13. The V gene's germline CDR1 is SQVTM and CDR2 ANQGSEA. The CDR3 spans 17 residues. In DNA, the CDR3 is TGCAGCGTTGTAAAGGGCAGGGGGACTAGCGCTTACAATGAGCAGTTCTTC. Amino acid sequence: CSVVKGRGTSAYNEQFF.

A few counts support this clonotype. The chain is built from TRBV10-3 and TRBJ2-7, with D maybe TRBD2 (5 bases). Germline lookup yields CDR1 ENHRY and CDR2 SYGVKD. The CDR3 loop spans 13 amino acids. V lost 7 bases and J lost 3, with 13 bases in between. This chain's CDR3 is CAINTGWDYEQYF. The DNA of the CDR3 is TGTGCCATCAATACGGGATGGGACTACGAGCAGTACTTC.

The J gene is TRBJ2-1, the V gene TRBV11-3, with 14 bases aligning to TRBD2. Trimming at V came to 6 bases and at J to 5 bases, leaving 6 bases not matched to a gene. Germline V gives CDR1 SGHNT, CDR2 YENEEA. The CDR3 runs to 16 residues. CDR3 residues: CASRTSGRVDDNEQFF. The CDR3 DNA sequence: TGTGCCAGCAGGACTAGCGGGAGGGTCGACGACAATGAGCAGTTCTTC.